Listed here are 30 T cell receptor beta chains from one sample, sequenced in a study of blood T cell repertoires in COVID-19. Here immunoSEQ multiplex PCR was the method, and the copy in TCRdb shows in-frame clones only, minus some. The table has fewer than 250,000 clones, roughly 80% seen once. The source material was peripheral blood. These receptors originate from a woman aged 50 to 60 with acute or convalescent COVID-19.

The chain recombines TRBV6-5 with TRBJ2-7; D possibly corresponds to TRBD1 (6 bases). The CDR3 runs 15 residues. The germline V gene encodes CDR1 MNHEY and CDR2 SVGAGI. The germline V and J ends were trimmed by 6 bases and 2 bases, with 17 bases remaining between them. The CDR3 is CASREYTDSAYEQYF. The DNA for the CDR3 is TGTGCCAGCAGGGAGTATACGGACAGTGCCTACGAGCAGTACTTC.

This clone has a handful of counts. In DNA form, the CDR3 reads TGTGCCAGCAGCCAAGATCTCCGTGGGGCAGTTAATTCACCCCTCCACTTT. It specifies CASSQDLRGAVNSPLHF. The chain has TRBV3-1 (or the pseudogene TRBV3-2) and TRBJ1-6; possibly TRBD1 for D (5 bases). Germline values: CDR1 LGHDT, CDR2 YNNKEL (reference sequence). This CDR3 comprises 17 residues. V dropped 0 bases and J dropped 6 bases, with 15 bases sitting between them.

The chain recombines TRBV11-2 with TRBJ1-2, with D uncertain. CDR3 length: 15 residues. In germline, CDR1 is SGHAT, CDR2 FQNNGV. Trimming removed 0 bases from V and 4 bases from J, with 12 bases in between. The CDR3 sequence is CASSLDPGFTYGYTF. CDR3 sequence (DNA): TGTGCCAGCAGCTTAGATCCGGGGTTTACCTATGGCTACACCTTC.

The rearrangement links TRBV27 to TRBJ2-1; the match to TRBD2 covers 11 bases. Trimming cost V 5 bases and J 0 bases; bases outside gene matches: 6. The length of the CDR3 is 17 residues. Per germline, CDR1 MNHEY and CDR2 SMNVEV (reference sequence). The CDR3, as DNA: TGTGCCAGCAGTGCCCGACTAGCGGGGAGCTCCTACAATGAGCAGTTCTTC. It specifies CASSARLAGSSYNEQFF.

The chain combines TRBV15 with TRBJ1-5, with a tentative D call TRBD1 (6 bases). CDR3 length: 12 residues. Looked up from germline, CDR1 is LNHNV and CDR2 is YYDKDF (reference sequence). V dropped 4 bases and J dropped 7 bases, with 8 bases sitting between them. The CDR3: CATSMGAQPQHF. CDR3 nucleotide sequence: TGTGCCACCAGCATGGGGGCGCAGCCCCAGCATTTT.

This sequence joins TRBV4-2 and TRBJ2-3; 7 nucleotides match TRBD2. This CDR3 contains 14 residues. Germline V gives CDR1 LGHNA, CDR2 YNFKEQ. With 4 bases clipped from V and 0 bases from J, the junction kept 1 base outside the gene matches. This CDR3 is CASSRLASTDTQYF. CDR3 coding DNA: TGTGCCAGCAGCCGACTAGCAAGCACAGATACGCAGTATTTT.

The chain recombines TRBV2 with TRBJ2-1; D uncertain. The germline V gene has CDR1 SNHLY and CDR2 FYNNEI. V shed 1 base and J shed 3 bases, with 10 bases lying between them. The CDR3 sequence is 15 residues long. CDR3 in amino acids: CASSEEHPNYNEQFF. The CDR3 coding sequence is TGTGCCAGCAGTGAAGAGCACCCCAACTACAATGAGCAGTTCTTC.

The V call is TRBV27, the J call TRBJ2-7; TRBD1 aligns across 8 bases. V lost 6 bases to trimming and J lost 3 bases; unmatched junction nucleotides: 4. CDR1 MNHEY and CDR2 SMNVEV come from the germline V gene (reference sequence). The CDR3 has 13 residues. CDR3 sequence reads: CASRGTGGYEQYF. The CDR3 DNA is TGTGCCAGCAGGGGTACAGGGGGCTACGAGCAGTACTTC.

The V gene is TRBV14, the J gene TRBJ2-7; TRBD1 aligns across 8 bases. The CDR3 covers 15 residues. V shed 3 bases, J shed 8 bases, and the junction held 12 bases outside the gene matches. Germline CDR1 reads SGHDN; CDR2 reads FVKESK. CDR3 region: CASSHPGQAIYKQYF. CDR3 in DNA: TGTGCCAGCAGCCACCCGGGACAGGCAATCTATAAGCAGTACTTC.

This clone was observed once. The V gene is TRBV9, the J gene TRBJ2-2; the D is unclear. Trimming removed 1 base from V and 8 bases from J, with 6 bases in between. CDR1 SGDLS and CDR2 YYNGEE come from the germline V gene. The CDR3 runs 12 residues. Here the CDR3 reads CASSVTLGELFF. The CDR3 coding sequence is TGTGCCAGCAGCGTAACATTGGGGGAGCTGTTTTTT.

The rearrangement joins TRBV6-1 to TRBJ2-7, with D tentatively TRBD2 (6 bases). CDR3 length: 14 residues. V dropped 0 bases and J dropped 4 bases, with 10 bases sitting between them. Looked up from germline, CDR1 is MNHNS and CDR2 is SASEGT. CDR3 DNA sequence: TGTGCCAGCAGTGAAGCGGGGGGAACTTACGAGCAGTACTTC. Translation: CASSEAGGTYEQYF.

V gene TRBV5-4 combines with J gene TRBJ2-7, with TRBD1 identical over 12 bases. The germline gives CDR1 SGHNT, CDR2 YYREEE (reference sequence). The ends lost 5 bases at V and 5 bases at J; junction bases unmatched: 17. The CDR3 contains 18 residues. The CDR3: CASSPKAGTGGAYNEQYF. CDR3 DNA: TGTGCCAGCAGTCCGAAAGCCGGGACAGGGGGCGCTTACAACGAGCAGTACTTC.

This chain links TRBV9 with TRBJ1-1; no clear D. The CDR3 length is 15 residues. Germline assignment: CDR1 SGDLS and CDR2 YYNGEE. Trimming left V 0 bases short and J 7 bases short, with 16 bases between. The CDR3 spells CASSVGAGGEVEAFF. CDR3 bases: TGTGCCAGCAGCGTAGGGGCCGGCGGGGAGGTTGAAGCTTTCTTT.

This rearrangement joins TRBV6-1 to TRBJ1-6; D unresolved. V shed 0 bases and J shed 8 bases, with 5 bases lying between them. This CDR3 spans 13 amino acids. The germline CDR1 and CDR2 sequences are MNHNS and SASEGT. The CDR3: CASSEAGYSPLHF. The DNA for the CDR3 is TGTGCCAGCAGTGAAGCTGGCTATTCACCCCTCCACTTT.

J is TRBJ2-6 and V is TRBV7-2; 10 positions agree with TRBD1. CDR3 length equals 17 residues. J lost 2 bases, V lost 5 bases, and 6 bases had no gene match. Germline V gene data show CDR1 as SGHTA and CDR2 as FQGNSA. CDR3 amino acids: CASSVDRGQAGANVLTF. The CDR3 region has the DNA TGTGCCAGCAGCGTCGACAGGGGGCAGGCTGGGGCCAACGTCCTGACTTTC.

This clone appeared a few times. The CDR3 region is CASSYGGGMDQPQHF. In DNA form, the CDR3 reads TGTGCCAGCAGTTACGGGGGCGGTATGGATCAGCCCCAGCATTTT. This chain joins TRBV6-6 and TRBJ1-5, with a tentative D call TRBD1 (6 bases). The CDR3 is made up of 15 amino acids. CDR1 MNHNY and CDR2 SVGAGI come from the germline V gene (reference sequence). The germline V and J ends were trimmed by 2 bases and 5 bases, with 13 bases remaining between them.

Written as DNA, the CDR3 is TGTGCCAGCTCACCATCCCGGCAGGGGGGAAACACCATATATTTT. This translates into CASSPSRQGGNTIYF. The rearrangement joins TRBV18 to TRBJ1-3, with D possibly matching TRBD1 (6 bases). There are 15 residues in the CDR3. Trimming took 2 bases from V and 4 from J, leaving 12 bases between them. Per germline, CDR1 KGHSH and CDR2 LQKENI.

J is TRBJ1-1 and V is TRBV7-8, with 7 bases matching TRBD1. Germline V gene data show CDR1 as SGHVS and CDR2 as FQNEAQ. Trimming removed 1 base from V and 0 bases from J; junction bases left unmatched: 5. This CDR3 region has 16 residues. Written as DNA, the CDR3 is TGTGCCAGCAGCTTAGAGGGGGCAGGGGTGAACACTGAAGCTTTCTTT. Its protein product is CASSLEGAGVNTEAFF.

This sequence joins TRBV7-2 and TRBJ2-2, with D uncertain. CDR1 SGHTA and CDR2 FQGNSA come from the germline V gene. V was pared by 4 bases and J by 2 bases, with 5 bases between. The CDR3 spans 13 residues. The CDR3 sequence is CASSSRNTGELFF. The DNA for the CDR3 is TGTGCCAGCAGCTCCCGTAACACCGGGGAGCTGTTTTTT.

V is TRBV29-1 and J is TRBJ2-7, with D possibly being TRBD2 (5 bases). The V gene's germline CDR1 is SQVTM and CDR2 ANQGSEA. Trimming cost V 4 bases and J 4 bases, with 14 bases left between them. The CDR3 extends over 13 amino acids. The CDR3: CSVGGGRAYEQYF. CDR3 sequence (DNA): TGCAGCGTTGGAGGAGGCAGAGCGTACGAGCAGTACTTC.

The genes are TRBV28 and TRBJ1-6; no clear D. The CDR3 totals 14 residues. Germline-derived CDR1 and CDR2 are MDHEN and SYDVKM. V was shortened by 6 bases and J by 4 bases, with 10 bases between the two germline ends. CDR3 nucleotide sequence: TGTGCCAGCAGACCACCGAGATATAATTCACCCCTCCACTTT. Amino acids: CASRPPRYNSPLHF.

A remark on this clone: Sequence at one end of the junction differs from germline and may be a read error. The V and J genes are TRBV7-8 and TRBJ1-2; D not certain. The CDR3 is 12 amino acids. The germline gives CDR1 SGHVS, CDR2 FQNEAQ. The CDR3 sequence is CASSPSTGVNNF. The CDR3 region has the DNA TGTGCCAGCAGCCCCAGTACCGGGGTGAATAACTTC. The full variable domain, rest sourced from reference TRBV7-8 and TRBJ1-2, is GAGVSQSPRYKVAKRGQDVALRCDPISGHVSLFWYQQALGQGPEFLTYFQNEAQLDKSGLPSDRFFAERPEGSVSTLKIQRTQQEDSAVYLCASSPSTGVNNFGSGTRLTVV.

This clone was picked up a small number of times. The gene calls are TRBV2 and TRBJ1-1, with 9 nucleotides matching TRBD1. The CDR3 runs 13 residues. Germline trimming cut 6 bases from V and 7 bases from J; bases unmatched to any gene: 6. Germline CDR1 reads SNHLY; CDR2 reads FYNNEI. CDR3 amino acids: CASRDRGPGEAFF. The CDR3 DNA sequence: TGTGCCAGCAGGGACAGGGGTCCGGGTGAAGCTTTCTTT.

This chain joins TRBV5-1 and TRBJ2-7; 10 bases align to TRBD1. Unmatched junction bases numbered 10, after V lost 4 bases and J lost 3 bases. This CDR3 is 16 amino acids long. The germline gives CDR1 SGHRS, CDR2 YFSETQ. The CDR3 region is CASSREGTGENYEQYF. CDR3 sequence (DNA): TGCGCCAGCAGCCGCGAAGGGACAGGGGAAAACTACGAGCAGTACTTC.

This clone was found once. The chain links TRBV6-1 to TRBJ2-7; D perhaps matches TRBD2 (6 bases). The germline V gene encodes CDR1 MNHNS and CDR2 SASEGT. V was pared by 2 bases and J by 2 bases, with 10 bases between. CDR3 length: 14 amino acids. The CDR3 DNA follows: TGTGCCAGCAGTGAATACGGGGGAACCTACGAGCAGTACTTC. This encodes CASSEYGGTYEQYF.

In DNA, the CDR3 is TGCGCCAGCATGGAGGGCTCAGGCTACGGCTACACCTTC. Amino acids: CASMEGSGYGYTF. J is TRBJ1-2 and V is TRBV5-1; D gene ambiguous. With 6 bases removed from V and 8 bases from J, the gap between germline ends came to 17 bases. Germline values: CDR1 SGHRS, CDR2 YFSETQ. The CDR3 runs 13 residues.

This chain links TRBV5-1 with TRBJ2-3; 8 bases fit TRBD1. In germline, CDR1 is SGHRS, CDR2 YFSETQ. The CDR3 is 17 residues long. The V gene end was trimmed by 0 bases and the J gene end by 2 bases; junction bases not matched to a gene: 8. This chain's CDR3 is CASSLAGTGYTTDTQYF. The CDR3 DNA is TGCGCCAGCAGCTTGGCCGGGACAGGCTATACCACAGATACGCAGTATTTT.

The CDR3 loop reads CASSLVGSYGYTF. As DNA, the CDR3 is TGTGCCAGCAGCTTAGTAGGGAGCTATGGCTACACCTTC. The chain is built from TRBV7-9 and TRBJ1-2; no firm D call. There are 13 residues in the CDR3. V gave up 1 base and J gave up 4 bases, with 7 bases separating them. CDR1 SEHNR and CDR2 FQNEAQ come from the germline V gene (reference sequence).

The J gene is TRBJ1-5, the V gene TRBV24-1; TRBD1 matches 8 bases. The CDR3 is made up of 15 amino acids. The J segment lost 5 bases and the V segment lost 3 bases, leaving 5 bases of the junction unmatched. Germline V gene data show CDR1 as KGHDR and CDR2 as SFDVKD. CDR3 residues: CATSDPTGVDQPQHF. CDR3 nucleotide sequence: TGTGCCACCAGTGATCCGACAGGGGTTGATCAGCCCCAGCATTTT.

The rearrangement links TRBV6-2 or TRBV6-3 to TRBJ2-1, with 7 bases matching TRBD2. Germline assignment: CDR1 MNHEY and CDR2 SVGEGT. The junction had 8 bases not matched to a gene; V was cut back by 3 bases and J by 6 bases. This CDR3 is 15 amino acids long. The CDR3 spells CASSYERGSSNEQFF. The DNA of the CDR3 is TGTGCCAGCAGTTATGAACGCGGGAGTTCCAATGAGCAGTTCTTC.